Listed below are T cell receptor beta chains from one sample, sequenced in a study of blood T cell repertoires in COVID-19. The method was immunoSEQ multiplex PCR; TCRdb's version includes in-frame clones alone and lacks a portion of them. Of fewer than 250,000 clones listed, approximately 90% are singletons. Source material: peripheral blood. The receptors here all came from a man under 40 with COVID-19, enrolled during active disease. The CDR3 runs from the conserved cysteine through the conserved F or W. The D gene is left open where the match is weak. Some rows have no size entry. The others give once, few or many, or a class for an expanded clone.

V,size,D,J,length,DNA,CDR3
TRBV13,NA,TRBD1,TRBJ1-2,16,TGTGCCAGCAGCCCGCGAGATACAGGGGGTAGCTATGGCTACACCTTC,CASSPRDTGGSYGYTF
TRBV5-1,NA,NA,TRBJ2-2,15,TGCGCCAGCAGCTTCACAGTTCCCTCCACCGGGGAGCTGTTTTTT,CASSFTVPSTGELFF
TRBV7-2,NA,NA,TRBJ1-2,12,TGTGCCAGCAGCGCAATACAGGGCCACTACACCTTC,CASSAIQGHYTF
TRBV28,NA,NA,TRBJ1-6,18,TGTGCCAGCAGTCTCCCCGGACAGCCAAGCTCCTATAATTCACCCCTCCACTTT,CASSLPGQPSSYNSPLHF
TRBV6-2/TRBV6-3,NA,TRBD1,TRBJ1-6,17,TGTGCCAGCAGCCCCGACAGGGGCGGCTCCTATAATTCACCCCTCCACTTT,CASSPDRGGSYNSPLHF
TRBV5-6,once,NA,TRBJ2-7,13,TGTGCCAGCAGCTTCGAAGGACGGGGAAGGCAGTACTTC,CASSFEGRGRQYF
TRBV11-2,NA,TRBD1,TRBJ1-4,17,TGTGCCAGCAGCTTCCGGGACAGGGTGTCTACTAATGAAAAACTGTTTTTT,CASSFRDRVSTNEKLFF
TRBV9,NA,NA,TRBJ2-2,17,TGTGCCAGCAGCCCCCGGGAAGGGAGAATAACCACCGGGGAGCTGTTTTTT,CASSPREGRITTGELFF
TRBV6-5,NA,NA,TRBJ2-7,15,TGTGCCAGCAGTTACTCGTCTACGAGGTCCTACGAGCAGTACTTC,CASSYSSTRSYEQYF
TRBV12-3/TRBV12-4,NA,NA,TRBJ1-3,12,TGTGCATCCACGGTCTCTGGAAACACCATATATTTT,CASTVSGNTIYF
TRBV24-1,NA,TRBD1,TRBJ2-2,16,TGTGCCACCAGTGATGGGGACAGGGGAAGAGTAGGGGAGCTGTTTTTT,CATSDGDRGRVGELFF
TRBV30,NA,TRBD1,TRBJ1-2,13,TGTGCCTGGAGTGGGGGACAGAACTATGGCTACACCTTC,CAWSGGQNYGYTF
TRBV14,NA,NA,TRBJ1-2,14,TGTGCCAGCAGCCAAGACAGGCCTGGGTATGGCTACACCTTC,CASSQDRPGYGYTF